The clone carrying this T cell receptor (beta chain) was observed a few times. Its antigen is not identified. The TCR alpha and TCR beta cDNA libraries, bearing sample barcodes and UMIs, were generated by 5'RACE using constant-segment primers. TCRdb re-derived calls from the 5' RACE reads in MiXCR, one entry per CDR3 protein. The top ten clones hold roughly 23% of a sample with some 320,000 distinct CDR3 sequences, 14% of them seen once. This entry comes from a study of T-cell memory formation after mild COVID-19. Study as a whole: Clusters of TCRs were largely donor specific.

Study results and caveats: CD4+ bias marked clones expanding day 15 to 37, unlike balanced contracting clones. Within pre-infection memory, some responding clones were found, suggesting cross-reactive memory joined.

Per the germline V gene, CDR1 is ENHRY and CDR2 is SYGVKD. This CDR3 is 14 amino acids long. V lost 6 bases and J lost 4, with 14 bases in between. The rearrangement joins TRBV10-3 to TRBJ2-3; D possibly matches TRBD1 or TRBD2 (5 bases each). This clonotype was obtained from a young man who had mild COVID-19 (a few samples of this study predate the infection). Cell type and time point are not known. The sample comprised PBMCs or a T cell subset sorted from them (not recorded which). CDR3: CAIRTEGPPDTQYF. The CDR3 bases are TGTGCCATCAGAACTGAGGGGCCCCCAGATACGCAGTATTTT.